This TCR beta chain is drawn from a study of T cells in women clearing cervical HPV infection. Study details: Cases: HPV16-related CIN3 or worse on histology, 2 invasive cancers.

The repertoire was sequenced with immunoSEQ multiplex PCR; TCRdb's copy has only in-frame clones and lacks some. The sample is made up of some 20,000 clones, and the top ten hold 5.2% of it. CDR3 length: 13 residues. Losses at the gene ends were 5 bases for V and 9 bases for J; bases not matched to a gene: 5. Looked up from germline, CDR1 is LNHNV and CDR2 is YYDKDF (reference sequence). Regarding this clone: Read coverage stops 3 residues before the CDR3 terminus; the germline J gene supplies the remainder.

This receptor was taken from a woman aged 18-70 years with a cervical HPV16 infection that either progressed to CIN3+ or cleared (not recorded which). The J gene is TRBJ2-2, the V gene TRBV15, with 8 bases matching TRBD1. Source material: blood buffy coat. The CDR3 loop reads CATSGQGGRELFF. The CDR3 bases that were read are TGTGCCACCAGCGGACAGGGCGGCAGGGAG.